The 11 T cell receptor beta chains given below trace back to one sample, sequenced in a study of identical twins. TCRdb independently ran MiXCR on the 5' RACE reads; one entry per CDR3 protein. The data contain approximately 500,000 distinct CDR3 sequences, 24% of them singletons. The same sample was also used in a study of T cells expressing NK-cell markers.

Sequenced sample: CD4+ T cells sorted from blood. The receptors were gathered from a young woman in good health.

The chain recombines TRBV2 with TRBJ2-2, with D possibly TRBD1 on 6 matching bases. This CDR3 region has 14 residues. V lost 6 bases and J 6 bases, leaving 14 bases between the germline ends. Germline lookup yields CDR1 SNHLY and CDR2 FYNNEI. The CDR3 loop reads CASSLHRVPGELFF. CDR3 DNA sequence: TGTGCCAGCAGCCTCCACAGGGTCCCCGGGGAGCTGTTTTTT.

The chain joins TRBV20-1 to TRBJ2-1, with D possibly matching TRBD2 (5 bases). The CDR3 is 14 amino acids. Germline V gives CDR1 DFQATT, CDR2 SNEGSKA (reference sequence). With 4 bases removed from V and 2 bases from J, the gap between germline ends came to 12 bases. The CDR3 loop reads CSAMTPRAYNEQFF. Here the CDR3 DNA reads TGCAGTGCTATGACCCCGAGGGCCTACAATGAGCAGTTCTTC.

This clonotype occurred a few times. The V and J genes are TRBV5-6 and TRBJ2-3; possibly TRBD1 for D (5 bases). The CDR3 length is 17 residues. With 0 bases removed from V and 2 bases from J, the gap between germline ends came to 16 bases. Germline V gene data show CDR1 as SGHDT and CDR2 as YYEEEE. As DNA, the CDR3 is TGTGCCAGCAGCTTGGTGGCCAGACAGTCAGCCACAGATACGCAGTATTTT. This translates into CASSLVARQSATDTQYF.

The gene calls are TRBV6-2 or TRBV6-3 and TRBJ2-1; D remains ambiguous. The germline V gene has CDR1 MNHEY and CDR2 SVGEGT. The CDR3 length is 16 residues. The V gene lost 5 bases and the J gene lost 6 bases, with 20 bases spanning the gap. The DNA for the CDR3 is TGTGCCAGCAGTGATATTGTACTAATATTGACCAATGAGCAGTTCTTC. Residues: CASSDIVLILTNEQFF.

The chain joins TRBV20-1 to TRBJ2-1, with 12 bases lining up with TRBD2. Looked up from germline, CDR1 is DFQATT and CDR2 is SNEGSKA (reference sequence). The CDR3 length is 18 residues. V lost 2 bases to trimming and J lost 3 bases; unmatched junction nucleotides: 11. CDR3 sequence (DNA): TGCAGTGCTAGACCTCCGATCCGGACTAGCGGGGACTACAATGAGCAGTTCTTC. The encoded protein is CSARPPIRTSGDYNEQFF.

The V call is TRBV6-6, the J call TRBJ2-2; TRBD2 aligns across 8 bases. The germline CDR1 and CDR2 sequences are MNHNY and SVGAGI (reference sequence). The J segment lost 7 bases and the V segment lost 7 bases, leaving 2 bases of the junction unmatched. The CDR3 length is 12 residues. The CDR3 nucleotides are TGTGCCAGCACTAGCGGGTTCGGGGAGCTGTTTTTT. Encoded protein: CASTSGFGELFF.

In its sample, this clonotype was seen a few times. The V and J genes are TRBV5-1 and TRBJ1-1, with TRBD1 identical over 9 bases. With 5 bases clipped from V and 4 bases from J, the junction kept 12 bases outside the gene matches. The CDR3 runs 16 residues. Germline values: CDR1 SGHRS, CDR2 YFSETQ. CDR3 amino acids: CASSPVEGQGRTEAFF. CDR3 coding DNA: TGCGCCAGCAGTCCTGTCGAGGGACAGGGACGCACTGAAGCTTTCTTT.

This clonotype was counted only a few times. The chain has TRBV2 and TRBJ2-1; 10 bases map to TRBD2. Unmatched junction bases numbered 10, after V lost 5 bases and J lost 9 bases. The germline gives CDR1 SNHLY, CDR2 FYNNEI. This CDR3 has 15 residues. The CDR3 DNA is TGTGCCAGCAGTTACCTAGCGGGAGTTGGGGGTGAGCAGTTCTTC. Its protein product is CASSYLAGVGGEQFF.

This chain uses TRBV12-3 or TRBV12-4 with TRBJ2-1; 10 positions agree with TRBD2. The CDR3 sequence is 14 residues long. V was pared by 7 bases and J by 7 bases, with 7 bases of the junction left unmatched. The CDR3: CASTTSGAENEQFF. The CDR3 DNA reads TGTGCCAGCACCACTAGCGGGGCTGAGAATGAGCAGTTCTTC.

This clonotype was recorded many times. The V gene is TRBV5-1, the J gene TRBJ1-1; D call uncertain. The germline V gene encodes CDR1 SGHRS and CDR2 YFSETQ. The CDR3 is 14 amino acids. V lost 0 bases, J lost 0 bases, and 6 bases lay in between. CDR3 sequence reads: CASSLAQMNTEAFF. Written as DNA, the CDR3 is TGCGCCAGCAGCTTGGCGCAGATGAACACTGAAGCTTTCTTT.

Here the CDR3 reads CASTRGRLETQYF. The CDR3 bases are TGTGCCAGCACCAGGGGGCGGTTGGAGACCCAGTACTTC. The V and J genes are TRBV6-1 and TRBJ2-5; TRBD1 agrees at 8 bases. V lost 7 bases to trimming and J lost 5 bases; unmatched junction nucleotides: 6. Looked up from germline, CDR1 is MNHNS and CDR2 is SASEGT. There are 13 residues in the CDR3.